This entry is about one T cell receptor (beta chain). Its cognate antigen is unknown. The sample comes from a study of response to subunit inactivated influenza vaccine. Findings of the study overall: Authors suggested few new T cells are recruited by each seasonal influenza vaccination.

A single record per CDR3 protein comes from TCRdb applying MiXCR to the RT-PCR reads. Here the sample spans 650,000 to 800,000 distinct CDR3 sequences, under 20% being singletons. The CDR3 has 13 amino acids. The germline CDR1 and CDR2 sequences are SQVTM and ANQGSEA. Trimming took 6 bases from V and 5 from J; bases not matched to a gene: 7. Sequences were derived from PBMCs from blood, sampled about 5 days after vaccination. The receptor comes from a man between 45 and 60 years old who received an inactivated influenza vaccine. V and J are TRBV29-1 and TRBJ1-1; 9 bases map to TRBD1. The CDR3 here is CSVTGTGMTEAFF. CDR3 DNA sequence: TGCAGCGTGACCGGGACAGGGATGACTGAAGCTTTCTTT.